What follows are 20 T cell receptor beta chains derived from one specimen sequenced in a study of T cell changes during pregnancy in multiple sclerosis (dated by TCRdb to between 2018 and 2020). Library preparation was by the immunoSEQ multiplex PCR assay. TCRdb carries this immuneACCESS record with in-frame sequences only. Its versions omit some clonotypes, under half of them owing to an unresolved V gene in the studies checked, with the rest unexplained. The sample has 35,000 to 45,000 clones on record, roughly 85% of them singletons. Clones ranked in the top ten supply roughly 0.9% of the sample. Here the sequenced sample was CD4+ T cells from peripheral blood mononuclear cells, taken after pregnancy. These receptors were obtained from a female donor with multiple sclerosis, enrolled in a pregnancy study.

Here the CDR3 reads CASSLDGTGARSSYEQYF. The CDR3 DNA sequence: TGTGCCAGCAGCTTAGATGGGACAGGGGCTAGGAGCTCCTACGAGCAGTACTTC. The rearrangement uses TRBV7-2 and TRBJ2-7; 10 bases are shared with TRBD1. The V and J ends lost 1 base and 0 bases, in that order; junction bases with no gene match: 9. The V gene's germline CDR1 is SGHTA and CDR2 FQGNSA. The CDR3 sequence is 18 residues long.

The genes are TRBV10-3 and TRBJ2-3; D is possibly TRBD2 (5 bases). Germline V gives CDR1 ENHRY, CDR2 SYGVKD. CDR3 size: 13 residues. V was clipped by 5 bases and J by 0 bases, with 6 bases between them. CDR3 in amino acids: CAISPGSTDTQYF. The DNA for the CDR3 is TGTGCCATCAGTCCGGGAAGCACAGATACGCAGTATTTT.

The rearrangement uses TRBV9 and TRBJ2-5; TRBD2 agrees at 8 bases. This CDR3 has 16 residues. Losses at the gene ends were 1 base for V and 0 bases for J; bases not matched to a gene: 5. The germline V gene has CDR1 SGDLS and CDR2 YYNGEE. The CDR3 DNA reads as TGTGCCAGCAGCGTATGGAGCGGGGGAAACCAAGAGACCCAGTACTTC. Translating gives CASSVWSGGNQETQYF.

V is TRBV7-3 and J is TRBJ1-2; D gene uncertain. The CDR3 sequence is 13 residues long. Germline V gives CDR1 SGHTA, CDR2 FQGTGA. The V end lost 5 bases, the J end lost 5 bases, and 12 bases lay between the germline ends. In nucleotides, the CDR3 is TGTGCCAGCAGCCTAGATCTTGGATATGGCTACACCTTC. It is translated as CASSLDLGYGYTF. The full variable domain, in which reference TRBV7-3 and TRBJ1-2 provide the parts outside the CDR3, is GAGVSQTPSNKVTEKGKYVELRCDPISGHTALYWYRQSLGQGPEFLIYFQGTGAADDSGLPNDRFFAVRPEGSVSTLKIQRTERGDSAVYLCASSLDLGYGYTFGSGTRLTVV.

This clone occurred once. The rearrangement uses TRBV6-1 and TRBJ1-6; D gene ambiguous. The CDR3 consists of 16 residues. Deletions cut 2 bases from V and 10 bases from J, with 18 bases between. Germline V gene sequence: CDR1 MNHNS, CDR2 SASEGT. Here the CDR3 reads CASSESLGRQRSPLHF. CDR3 nucleotides: TGTGCCAGCAGTGAATCTTTGGGCAGACAACGATCACCCCTCCACTTT.

A single count supports this clone. The rearrangement uses TRBV19 and TRBJ2-1; 12 nucleotides align to TRBD2. Germline V gene sequence: CDR1 LNHDA, CDR2 SQIVND (reference sequence). J lost 9 bases, V lost 4 bases, and 7 bases had no gene match. This CDR3 has 15 amino acids. The chain's CDR3 is CASSKLAGGQFEQFF. As DNA, the CDR3 is TGTGCCAGTAGTAAACTAGCGGGGGGTCAGTTTGAGCAGTTCTTC. Filled out from reference TRBV19 and TRBJ2-1, the complete variable domain reads DGGITQSPKYLFRKEGQNVTLSCEQNLNHDAMYWYRQDPGQGLRLIYYSQIVNDFQKGDIAEGYSVSREKKESFPLTVTSAQKNPTAFYLCASSKLAGGQFEQFFGPGTRLTVL.

The chain combines TRBV4-1 with TRBJ2-7; 9 nucleotides align to TRBD1. The V and J ends lost 4 bases and 0 bases, in that order; junction bases with no gene match: 4. Germline V gives CDR1 MGHRA, CDR2 YSYEKL. The CDR3 extends over 15 amino acids. This CDR3 reads CASSRTGDSSYEQYF. The CDR3 DNA is TGCGCCAGCAGCCGGACAGGGGACAGCTCCTACGAGCAGTACTTC.

On this clone: A junction boundary mismatches the germline segment, possibly from a read error. The chain has TRBV6-1 and TRBJ2-2; the D gene is possibly TRBD2 (6 bases). The CDR3 runs 14 residues. Germline CDR1 reads MNHNS; CDR2 reads SASEGT. CDR3 nucleotides: TGTGCCAGCAGTGATCGACTAGACACTGGGGAGCTGTTTTTT. It yields the protein CASSDRLDTGELFF.

To note about this clone: A junction boundary mismatches the germline segment, possibly from a read error. The CDR3: CASSPRREGVEKLFF. The CDR3 DNA reads TGTGCTAGCAGCCCCAGAAGGGAAGGGGTGGAAAAACTGTTTTTT. The rearrangement uses TRBV7-7 and TRBJ1-4, with D possibly matching TRBD1 (5 bases). This CDR3 comprises 15 residues. Germline CDR1 reads SSHAT; CDR2 reads FNYEAQ (reference sequence).

CDR3 in amino acids: CASSRGNEQFF. For the CDR3, the DNA is TGTGCCAGCAGCCGGGGCAATGAGCAGTTCTTC. The chain is built from TRBV11-3 and TRBJ2-1; possibly TRBD2 for D (5 bases). Germline V lookup: CDR1 SGHNT, CDR2 YENEEA. Deletions cut 5 bases from V and 6 bases from J, with 5 bases between. This CDR3 is 11 amino acids long.

The V call is TRBV6-5, the J call TRBJ1-1; tentatively, D is TRBD1 (6 bases). CDR1 MNHEY and CDR2 SVGAGI come from the germline V gene. Trimming left V 1 base short and J 4 bases short, with 16 bases between. There are 16 residues in the CDR3. The CDR3 sequence is CASSYLAGVIGTEAFF. The CDR3 DNA reads as TGTGCCAGCAGTTACTTAGCAGGGGTTATTGGCACTGAAGCTTTCTTT.

The chain recombines TRBV30 with TRBJ2-3, with a tentative D call TRBD2 (6 bases). From germline, CDR1 is GTSNPN and CDR2 SVGIG (reference sequence). CDR3 length: 15 amino acids. The V end was cut by 0 bases, the J end by 8 bases, with 18 bases between. The CDR3, as DNA: TGTGCCTGGAGTGTGGGACTGTCGGTGGTTGGTACGCAGTATTTT. This sequence encodes CAWSVGLSVVGTQYF.

The V and J genes are TRBV2 and TRBJ2-7; 7 bases are a match to TRBD2. The CDR3 runs to 15 residues. J was trimmed by 3 bases and V by 9 bases; bases with no gene match: 14. Per the germline V gene, CDR1 is SNHLY and CDR2 is FYNNEI. The CDR3 here is CASLMAAGTDYEQYF. Here the CDR3 DNA reads TGTGCCAGTCTAATGGCAGCGGGGACCGACTACGAGCAGTACTTC.

The chain links TRBV5-1 to TRBJ2-7; D perhaps matches TRBD2 (6 bases). The CDR3 is 14 residues long. CDR1 and CDR2 (germline): SGHRS, YFSETQ. Trimming pared 0 bases from V and 4 bases from J, leaving 11 bases between. The CDR3 reads CASSLVAGRYEQYF. CDR3 DNA sequence: TGCGCCAGCAGCTTGGTGGCAGGGAGGTACGAGCAGTACTTC. Full variable domain (remainder filled in from reference TRBV5-1 and TRBJ2-7): KAGVTQTPRYLIKTRGQQVTLSCSPISGHRSVSWYQQTPGQGLQFLFEYFSETQRNKGNFPGRFSGRQFSNSRSEMNVSTLELGDSALYLCASSLVAGRYEQYFGPGTRLTVT.

The rearrangement links TRBV30 to TRBJ2-7; TRBD2 aligns across 8 bases. Per germline, CDR1 GTSNPN and CDR2 SVGIG (reference sequence). The CDR3 is 17 amino acids. Trimming removed 1 base from V and 7 bases from J; junction bases left unmatched: 18. In DNA form, the CDR3 reads TGTGCCTGGAGTGCCGGGGGCCCACGGGGGGGGGCGGAGGAGCAGTACTTC. Its protein product is CAWSAGGPRGGAEEQYF. Using reference TRBV30 and TRBJ2-7 for the parts outside the CDR3, the full variable domain is SQTIHQWPATLVQPVGSPLSLECTVEGTSNPNLYWYRQAAGRGLQLLFYSVGIGQISSEVPQNLSASRPQDRQFILSSKKLLLSDSGFYLCAWSAGGPRGGAEEQYFGPGTRLTVT.

The V and J genes are TRBV2 and TRBJ2-7; 10 bases fit TRBD1. Germline V gene lookup returns CDR1 SNHLY and CDR2 FYNNEI. The CDR3 is made up of 13 amino acids. The ends lost 10 bases at V and 2 bases at J; junction bases unmatched: 5. CDR3 loop: CATRDRGPYEQYF. The CDR3 region has the DNA TGTGCCACCCGGGACAGGGGTCCCTACGAGCAGTACTTC.

This clone showed up just a few times. The chain recombines TRBV29-1 with TRBJ1-6; 7 bases agree with TRBD1. The CDR3 runs to 13 residues. The V gene's germline CDR1 is SQVTM and CDR2 ANQGSEA. Trimming at V came to 4 bases and at J to 9 bases, leaving 6 bases not matched to a gene. The CDR3 reads CSVGDSLSSPLHF. CDR3 nucleotides: TGCAGCGTTGGGGACAGCCTTAGTTCACCCCTCCACTTT. The entire variable domain, with the rest obtained from reference TRBV29-1 and TRBJ1-6, is as follows: SAVISQKPSRDICQRGTSLTIQCQVDSQVTMMFWYRQQPGQSLTLIATANQGSEATYESGFVIDKFPISRPNLTFSTLTVSNMSPEDSSIYLCSVGDSLSSPLHFGNGTRLTVT.

J is TRBJ1-4 and V is TRBV6-6, with D uncertain. This CDR3 contains 15 residues. Per the germline V gene, CDR1 is MNHNY and CDR2 is SVGAGI (reference sequence). V was shortened by 5 bases and J by 5 bases, with 15 bases between the two germline ends. DNA of the CDR3: TGTGCCAGCAGTACGCAGGAGGGTCCAAATGAAAAACTGTTTTTT. It translates to CASSTQEGPNEKLFF.

The chain couples TRBV21-1 to TRBJ1-4; the table's D call, TRBD1, has no DNA check behind it. TRBV21-1 is classified as a pseudogene. The CDR3 loop spans 15 amino acids. The CDR3 protein is CASSISGGADEKLFF. The CDR3, as DNA: TGTGCCAGCAGCATATCAGGGGGCGCGGATGAAAAACTGTTTTTT.

This rearrangement joins TRBV28 to TRBJ2-7, with TRBD1 as a possible D gene (5 bases). The CDR3 is 16 amino acids. The V gene lost 3 bases and the J gene lost 0 bases, with 15 bases spanning the gap. Germline CDR1 reads MDHEN; CDR2 reads SYDVKM. This CDR3 is CASSFLLTESSYEQYF. Written as DNA, the CDR3 is TGTGCCAGCAGTTTTCTCTTGACAGAGAGCTCCTACGAGCAGTACTTC.